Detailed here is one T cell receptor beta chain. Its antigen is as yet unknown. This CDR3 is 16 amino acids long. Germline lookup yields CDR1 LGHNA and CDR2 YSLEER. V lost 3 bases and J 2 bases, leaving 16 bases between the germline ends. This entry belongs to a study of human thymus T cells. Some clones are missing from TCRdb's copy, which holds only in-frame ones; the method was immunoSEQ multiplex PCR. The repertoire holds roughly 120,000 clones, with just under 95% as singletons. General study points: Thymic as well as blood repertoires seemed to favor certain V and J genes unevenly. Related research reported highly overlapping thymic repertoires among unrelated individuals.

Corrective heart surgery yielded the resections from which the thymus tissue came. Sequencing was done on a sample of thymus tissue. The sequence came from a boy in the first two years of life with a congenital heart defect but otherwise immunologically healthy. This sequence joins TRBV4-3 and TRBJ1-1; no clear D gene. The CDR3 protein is CASSHTSAQRNTEAFF. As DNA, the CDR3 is TGCGCCAGCAGCCATACATCCGCCCAACGAAACACTGAAGCTTTCTTT.